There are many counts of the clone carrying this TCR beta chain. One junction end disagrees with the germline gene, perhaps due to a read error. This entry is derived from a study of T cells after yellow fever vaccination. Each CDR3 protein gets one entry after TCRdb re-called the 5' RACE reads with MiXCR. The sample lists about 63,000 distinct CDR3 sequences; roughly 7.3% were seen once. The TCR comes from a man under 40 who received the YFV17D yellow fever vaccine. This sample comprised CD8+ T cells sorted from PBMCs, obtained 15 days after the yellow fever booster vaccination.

The chain's CDR3 is CASSLTSGVTYNEQFF. CDR3 coding DNA: TGTGCTAGCAGCCTTACATCTGGGGTCACCTACAATGAGCAGTTCTTC. The chain couples TRBV7-7 to TRBJ2-1, with unresolved D. Germline V gives CDR1 SSHAT, CDR2 FNYEAQ (reference sequence). The CDR3 covers 16 residues.